This T cell receptor (beta chain) derives from a study of T cell changes during pregnancy in multiple sclerosis. Measured with immunoSEQ multiplex PCR; TCRdb has only the in-frame clones, and not every one. The sample carries 45,000 to 55,000 clones, 75% to 90% recorded once. Germline lookup yields CDR1 SGHRS and CDR2 YFSETQ. This CDR3 contains 14 residues. Trimming took off 0 bases at V and 1 base at J, with 8 bases between the two ends. This clone has a single count. This chain links TRBV5-1 with TRBJ2-7; D is possibly TRBD1 (6 bases). Sample: peripheral blood, taken in the first trimester of pregnancy. The clonotype comes from a female donor in good health, enrolled as a control in a pregnancy study. The CDR3 DNA reads as TGCGCCAGCAGCTTGGAACAGGGATCCTACGAGCAGTACTTC. Translating it yields CASSLEQGSYEQYF.